Listed here are 32 T cell receptor beta chains from one sample, sequenced in a study of blood T cell repertoires in COVID-19. This table comes from immunoSEQ multiplex PCR, and its TCRdb copy is limited to in-frame clones, with some not included. The table includes 95,000 to 150,000 clones, around nine tenths detected once. The sample taken for sequencing was peripheral blood. The receptors originated from a woman over 75 with acute or convalescent COVID-19.

The J gene is TRBJ1-2, the V gene TRBV5-4; perhaps TRBD1 as D (6 bases). CDR3 size: 13 residues. V was pared by 9 bases and J by 2 bases, with 14 bases between. The germline gives CDR1 SGHNT, CDR2 YYREEE (reference sequence). The CDR3 is CATNIDRNYGYTF. DNA of the CDR3: TGTGCCACCAATATTGACAGGAACTATGGCTACACCTTC.

The rearrangement links TRBV5-1 to TRBJ1-6; weak D call: TRBD1 (5 bases). This CDR3 region has 15 residues. Germline CDR1 SGHRS, CDR2 YFSETQ. The V gene lost 4 bases and the J gene lost 8 bases, with 16 bases spanning the gap. The CDR3, as DNA: TGCGCCAGCAGCAGATCCCAGCAGGGTGATTCACCCCTCCACTTT. Protein sequence: CASSRSQQGDSPLHF.

The rearrangement uses TRBV10-3 and TRBJ2-7; 7 bases are shared with TRBD2. Trimming at V came to 4 bases and at J to 6 bases, leaving 12 bases not matched to a gene. Germline values: CDR1 ENHRY, CDR2 SYGVKD. The CDR3 is 15 amino acids. The CDR3 bases are TGTGCCATCAGTGGGGACTCGCGGGGACTACGCGAGCAGTACTTC. Protein sequence: CAISGDSRGLREQYF.

In this sample, this clone turned up once. The V and J genes are TRBV6-2 or TRBV6-3 and TRBJ1-1, with 8 bases fitting TRBD1. CDR3 length: 15 residues. The germline CDR1 and CDR2 sequences are MNHEY and SVGEGT. The J segment lost 1 base and the V segment lost 2 bases, leaving 3 bases of the junction unmatched. The CDR3, as DNA: TGTGCCAGCAGTTACATCGGACAGGGGAACACTGAAGCTTTCTTT. Its translation is CASSYIGQGNTEAFF.

The chain employs TRBV29-1 and TRBJ1-3; maybe TRBD1 (6 bases). There are 12 residues in the CDR3. V was clipped by 7 bases and J by 3 bases, with 10 bases between them. From germline, CDR1 is SQVTM and CDR2 ANQGSEA. This chain's CDR3 is CSAGQSGNTIYF. The DNA for the CDR3 is TGCAGCGCCGGACAGAGTGGAAACACCATATATTTT.

J is TRBJ2-1 and V is TRBV24-1, with 10 positions matching TRBD2. The CDR3 extends over 15 amino acids. V gave up 9 bases and J gave up 7 bases; unmatched junction bases: 11. CDR1 and CDR2 from the germline V gene are KGHDR and SFDVKD. CDR3 loop: CATATLAGDRNEQFF. As DNA, the CDR3 is TGTGCCACCGCGACCCTAGCGGGAGATCGGAATGAGCAGTTCTTC.

This clone occurred a few times. The chain recombines TRBV28 with TRBJ2-2; D is uncertain. V was clipped by 8 bases and J by 1 base, with 8 bases between them. Germline-derived CDR1 and CDR2 are MDHEN and SYDVKM. CDR3 length: 13 residues. CDR3 region: CASRLLNTGELFF. The CDR3 DNA sequence: TGTGCCAGCCGGTTGTTGAACACCGGGGAGCTGTTTTTT.

This clone was observed a handful of times. The chain couples TRBV7-9 to TRBJ2-7; TRBD2 is a possible D gene (6 bases). This CDR3 spans 14 amino acids. Deletions cut 3 bases from V and 2 bases from J, with 11 bases between. Germline V gives CDR1 SEHNR, CDR2 FQNEAQ (reference sequence). The CDR3 DNA follows: TGTGCCAGCAGCTTCGACCGGGGGACCTACGAGCAGTACTTC. Its protein product is CASSFDRGTYEQYF.

The chain combines TRBV7-6 with TRBJ1-1, with D unclear. CDR3 size: 14 residues. The V end was cut by 6 bases, the J end by 5 bases, with 16 bases between. Per the germline V gene, CDR1 is SGHVS and CDR2 is FNYEAQ. CDR3 sequence reads: CASRPGEGGTEAFF. The CDR3 DNA follows: TGTGCCAGCAGACCCGGGGAGGGAGGAACTGAAGCTTTCTTT.

The V and J genes are TRBV27 and TRBJ2-3, with 9 bases aligning to TRBD2. Losses at the gene ends were 7 bases for V and 1 base for J; bases not matched to a gene: 3. CDR3 length equals 14 residues. From germline, CDR1 is MNHEY and CDR2 SMNVEV (reference sequence). CDR3: CASKASGGTDTQYF. CDR3 coding DNA: TGTGCCAGCAAGGCTAGCGGGGGCACAGATACGCAGTATTTT.

This rearrangement joins TRBV7-9 to TRBJ1-2, with D perhaps TRBD1 (5 bases). Germline CDR1 SEHNR, CDR2 FQNEAQ (reference sequence). V shed 5 bases and J shed 6 bases, with 16 bases lying between them. This CDR3 spans 14 amino acids. The CDR3 sequence is CASSPRVGENGYTF. The CDR3 bases are TGTGCCAGCAGCCCTAGGGTAGGGGAAAATGGCTACACCTTC.

The CDR3 nucleotides read TGTGCCAGTAGTATTACAGGGGCCCCGAATCAGCCCCAGCATTTT. It specifies CASSITGAPNQPQHF. The chain is built from TRBV19 and TRBJ1-5, with TRBD1 matching 7 bases. Germline V CDR1 and CDR2: LNHDA, SQIVND (reference sequence). This CDR3 contains 15 residues. Trimming at V came to 3 bases and at J to 4 bases, leaving 6 bases not matched to a gene.

This rearrangement joins TRBV18 to TRBJ2-3; 7 nucleotides match TRBD1. The CDR3 has 15 amino acids. With 6 bases clipped from V and 2 bases from J, the junction kept 8 bases outside the gene matches. CDR1 and CDR2 (germline): KGHSH, LQKENI. CDR3 sequence reads: CASSRDRFPTDTQYF. For the CDR3, the DNA is TGTGCCAGCTCGAGGGACAGATTTCCCACAGATACGCAGTATTTT.

CDR3 in DNA: TGTGCCAGCAGCCAAGAAAGACCATCTGGGGACAGATCCCACGAGCAGTACTTC. Its translation: CASSQERPSGDRSHEQYF. The chain recombines TRBV4-2 with TRBJ2-7; 7 bases agree with TRBD1. With V trimmed by 0 bases and J by 5 bases, 16 bases remained unmatched. Per the germline V gene, CDR1 is LGHNA and CDR2 is YNFKEQ. The CDR3 covers 18 residues.

The V gene is TRBV9, the J gene TRBJ1-2; D is perhaps TRBD1 (6 bases). CDR3 size: 16 residues. CDR1 and CDR2 (germline): SGDLS, YYNGEE. V shed 1 base and J shed 6 bases, with 19 bases lying between them. CDR3 loop: CASSVTTGGAGNGYTF. The CDR3 coding sequence is TGTGCCAGCAGCGTAACTACGGGGGGGGCAGGGAATGGCTACACCTTC.

The V call is TRBV25-1, the J call TRBJ1-2; TRBD1 is a possible D gene (5 bases). The CDR3 runs 13 residues. V was cut by 5 bases and J by 6 bases, with 13 bases left in between. Germline values: CDR1 MGHDK, CDR2 SYGVNS. The CDR3 DNA follows: TGTGCCAGCAGTACCCCCCAGGGTAATGGCTACACCTTC. It codes for CASSTPQGNGYTF.

The chain recombines TRBV9 with TRBJ1-4, with 11 bases aligning to TRBD1. Germline CDR1 is SGDLS and CDR2 is YYNGEE. The CDR3 length is 17 residues. The V and J ends lost 3 bases and 5 bases, in that order; junction bases with no gene match: 9. As DNA, the CDR3 is TGTGCCAGCAGCGAACGGGGACAGGGGGGTAAGAATGAAAAACTGTTTTTT. It codes for CASSERGQGGKNEKLFF.

The rearrangement joins TRBV4-2 to TRBJ1-4, with 7 positions matching TRBD1. Germline V gene lookup returns CDR1 LGHNA and CDR2 YNFKEQ. The CDR3 runs to 13 residues. With V trimmed by 5 bases and J by 3 bases, 0 bases remained unmatched. The chain's CDR3 is CASSGTANEKLFF. The CDR3 region has the DNA TGTGCCAGCAGCGGGACAGCTAATGAAAAACTGTTTTTT.

The gene calls are TRBV5-1 and TRBJ1-1; D may be TRBD1 (5 bases). This CDR3 has 14 amino acids. Trimming removed 5 bases from V and 3 bases from J, with 14 bases in between. CDR1 is SGHRS, CDR2 YFSETQ, per germline. The CDR3 reads CASRLVGLDTEAFF. In DNA form, the CDR3 reads TGCGCCAGCAGACTCGTGGGGCTGGACACTGAAGCTTTCTTT.

This chain uses TRBV18 with TRBJ1-1; perhaps TRBD1 as D (5 bases). Trimming pared 6 bases from V and 6 bases from J, leaving 14 bases between. Germline V gene lookup returns CDR1 KGHSH and CDR2 LQKENI. The CDR3 covers 13 residues. CDR3 in amino acids: CASSQGAGSEAFF. The CDR3 coding sequence is TGTGCCAGCTCTCAAGGGGCAGGGTCTGAAGCTTTCTTT.

This chain joins TRBV5-1 and TRBJ2-1, with D tentatively TRBD2 (5 bases). The germline CDR1 and CDR2 sequences are SGHRS and YFSETQ. This CDR3 contains 14 residues. V was pared by 4 bases and J by 3 bases, with 11 bases between. The CDR3 sequence is CASSVGDGYNEQFF. In DNA, the CDR3 is TGCGCCAGCAGCGTGGGAGATGGCTACAATGAGCAGTTCTTC.

The chain joins TRBV9 to TRBJ2-3; 11 positions agree with TRBD2. There are 17 residues in the CDR3. V lost 2 bases, J lost 0 bases, and 5 bases stayed unmatched. Germline V CDR1 and CDR2: SGDLS, YYNGEE. The CDR3 loop is CASSVTSGGPSTDTQYF. The CDR3 DNA reads TGTGCCAGCAGCGTTACTAGCGGGGGCCCCAGCACAGATACGCAGTATTTT.

This chain joins TRBV11-3 and TRBJ1-5; D remains unclear. The CDR3 runs 12 residues. CDR1 SGHNT and CDR2 YENEEA come from the germline V gene. Trimming cost V 2 bases and J 5 bases, with 4 bases left between them. The CDR3, as DNA: TGTGCCAGCAGCTTACTTTATCAGCCCCAGCATTTT. The encoded protein is CASSLLYQPQHF.

The chain uses TRBV29-1 and TRBJ1-1, with TRBD1 matching 9 bases. The J segment lost 6 bases and the V segment lost 2 bases, leaving 7 bases of the junction unmatched. The CDR3 is 14 amino acids. Germline-derived CDR1 and CDR2 are SQVTM and ANQGSEA. The CDR3 protein is CSVEKSGTGSEAFF. CDR3 coding DNA: TGCAGCGTTGAAAAGTCCGGGACAGGGTCTGAAGCTTTCTTT.

This chain links TRBV27 with TRBJ1-2, with D tentatively TRBD1 (6 bases). CDR1 MNHEY and CDR2 SMNVEV come from the germline V gene (reference sequence). V lost 6 bases and J lost 8, with 16 bases in between. CDR3 length: 13 residues. The DNA for the CDR3 is TGTGCCAGCAGCCACAGGGATCTAAGGGGCTACACCTTC. The encoded protein is CASSHRDLRGYTF.

The CDR3, as DNA: TGTGCCAGCAGCCCTACAGGGGTTCGCACAGATACGCAGTATTTT. Protein product: CASSPTGVRTDTQYF. This chain uses TRBV5-4 with TRBJ2-3, with 7 bases fitting TRBD1. The CDR3 is made up of 15 amino acids. Unmatched junction bases numbered 6, after V lost 4 bases and J lost 1 base. CDR1 is SGHNT and CDR2 is YYREEE in the germline V gene (reference sequence).

The chain carries TRBV7-9 and TRBJ2-1, with 7 bases identical to TRBD2. CDR1 is SEHNR, CDR2 FQNEAQ, per germline (reference sequence). The V and J ends lost 5 bases and 10 bases, in that order; junction bases with no gene match: 5. The CDR3 spans 12 residues. This CDR3 is CASSKHGGEQFF. In DNA form, the CDR3 reads TGTGCCAGCAGCAAGCACGGGGGGGAGCAGTTCTTC.

This clone was detected a few times. DNA of the CDR3: TGTGCCAGCAGCGACAGGGGAGGCACTGAAGCTTTCTTT. Encoded protein: CASSDRGGTEAFF. The chain joins TRBV5-4 to TRBJ1-1, with 8 bases fitting TRBD1. There are 13 residues in the CDR3. Losses at the gene ends were 4 bases for V and 4 bases for J; bases not matched to a gene: 3. Per germline, CDR1 SGHNT and CDR2 YYREEE (reference sequence).

This sequence joins TRBV24-1 and TRBJ2-3, with a weak D call TRBD2 (5 bases). The V and J ends lost 9 bases and 0 bases respectively, with 15 bases between them. Germline V CDR1 and CDR2: KGHDR, SFDVKD. The CDR3 length is 15 residues. The CDR3 DNA is TGTGCCACCGGAGCTCTAAGGACTAGCACAGATACGCAGTATTTT. Amino acid sequence: CATGALRTSTDTQYF.

The gene calls are TRBV3-1 (or the pseudogene TRBV3-2) and TRBJ1-3; D not resolved. This CDR3 region has 19 residues. V lost 1 base and J 0 bases, leaving 19 bases between the germline ends. CDR1 and CDR2 from the germline V gene are LGHDT and YNNKEL (reference sequence). In nucleotides, the CDR3 is TGTGCCAGCAGCCAAGCGAGTCTAAGCGACGGCCGCTCTGGAAACACCATATATTTT. Encoded protein: CASSQASLSDGRSGNTIYF.

For the CDR3, the DNA is TGTGCCAGCAGTGAATCCCCCGGCGGGGCTGGAAGGCAGCCCCAGCATTTT. Protein: CASSESPGGAGRQPQHF. The rearrangement uses TRBV2 and TRBJ1-5, with D possibly TRBD1 on 5 matching bases. Germline lookup yields CDR1 SNHLY and CDR2 FYNNEI. V was pared by 2 bases and J by 7 bases, with 21 bases between. This CDR3 is built from 17 residues.

The CDR3 DNA reads as TGTGCCAGCAGCCGGGGCGGGGGGAACACTGAAGCTTTCTTT. Its protein is CASSRGGGNTEAFF. V usage is TRBV3-1 (or the pseudogene TRBV3-2) and J usage is TRBJ1-1; the D gene is possibly TRBD1 (5 bases). V lost 4 bases, J lost 1 base, and 10 bases lay in between. CDR3 length equals 14 residues. The V gene's germline CDR1 is LGHDT and CDR2 YNNKEL (reference sequence).